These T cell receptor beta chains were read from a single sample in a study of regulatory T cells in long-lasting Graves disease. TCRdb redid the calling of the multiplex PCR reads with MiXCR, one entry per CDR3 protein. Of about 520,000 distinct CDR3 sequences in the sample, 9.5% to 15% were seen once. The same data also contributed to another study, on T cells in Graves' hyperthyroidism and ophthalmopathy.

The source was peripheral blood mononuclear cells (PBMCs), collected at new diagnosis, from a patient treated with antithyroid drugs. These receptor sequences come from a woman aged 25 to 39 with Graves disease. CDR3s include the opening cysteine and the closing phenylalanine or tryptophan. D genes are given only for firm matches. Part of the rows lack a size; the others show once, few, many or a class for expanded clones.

TGCAGTGCTAGGGCGACAGGGGAGGTAACTAATGAAAAACTGTTTTTT CSARATGEVTNEKLFF TRBV20-1 many TRBD1 TRBJ1-4
TGTGCCAGCAGCATTGACAGGGGGGAAGAGACCCAGTACTTC CASSIDRGEETQYF TRBV5-8 many TRBD1 TRBJ2-5
TGTGCCAGCAGATCGAGCGGGGCCGGCTACGAGCAGTACTTC CASRSSGAGYEQYF TRBV28 many TRBD2 TRBJ2-7
TGTGCCAGCAGTGTGGGACAGGGGGCTTCATCCTACGAGCAGTACTTC CASSVGQGASSYEQYF TRBV9 NA TRBD1 TRBJ2-7
TGTGCCAGCAGTTTCGCGAGGCGGGAGAAGGAGACCCAGTACTTC CASSFARREKETQYF TRBV28 many TRBD2 TRBJ2-5
TGTGCCAGTACCCCTAGCGGGGGGCGCGCGATCTATGGCTACACCTTC CASTPSGGRAIYGYTF TRBV19 many NA TRBJ1-2
TGTGCCAGCAAGCCTAGCGGGACGGCAGCAAACATTCAGTACTTC CASKPSGTAANIQYF TRBV19 few TRBD2 TRBJ2-4
TGTGCCAGCAGTTATAGCAGCACCGGGGAGCTGTTTTTT CASSYSSTGELFF TRBV6-2/TRBV6-3 many NA TRBJ2-2
TGTGCCAGCCGCCTGGGACTAGCGACGAGCACAGATACGCAGTATTTT CASRLGLATSTDTQYF TRBV2 many TRBD2 TRBJ2-3
TGTGCCAGCAGCCCCCGGGGGCCCCCTACCACCCACAATGAGCAGTTCTTC CASSPRGPPTTHNEQFF TRBV28 NA NA TRBJ2-1
TGTGCCAGCAGTCATAGGGGTTATTGGTCACCCCTCCACTTT CASSHRGYWSPLHF TRBV12-3/TRBV12-4 many NA TRBJ1-6
TGTGCCAGCAGCTTGCCAATGGGGACAGATACGCAGTATTTT CASSLPMGTDTQYF TRBV5-6 few NA TRBJ2-3
TGCGCCAGCAGCCCGAACCCGACAGCCACCTATGAGCAGTACTTC CASSPNPTATYEQYF TRBV5-1 NA NA TRBJ2-7
TGTGCCAGCAGCCAAGATTGGGGCCAGGTCTCTGGAAACACCATATATTTT CASSQDWGQVSGNTIYF TRBV3-1 few NA TRBJ1-3
TGTGCCAGTAGTATCCAACTAGCGGGAGGTTTCAACAATGAGCAGTTCTTC CASSIQLAGGFNNEQFF TRBV19 few TRBD2 TRBJ2-1
TGTGCCAGCAGCTACGGGGGGGGGTCTGGAAACACCATATATTTT CASSYGGGSGNTIYF TRBV28 many NA TRBJ1-3
TGTGCCTGGAGACTCGGGGGGGTCGGGGAGCTGTTTTTT CAWRLGGVGELFF TRBV30 many TRBD2 TRBJ2-2
TGCAGTGCTAGTGAGGTCGGACGCGGCTCCTACAATGAGCAGTTCTTC CSASEVGRGSYNEQFF TRBV20-1 many NA TRBJ2-1
TGTGCCTGGAGTGTAGGGGCGTCCTACGAGCAGTACTTC CAWSVGASYEQYF TRBV30 NA NA TRBJ2-7